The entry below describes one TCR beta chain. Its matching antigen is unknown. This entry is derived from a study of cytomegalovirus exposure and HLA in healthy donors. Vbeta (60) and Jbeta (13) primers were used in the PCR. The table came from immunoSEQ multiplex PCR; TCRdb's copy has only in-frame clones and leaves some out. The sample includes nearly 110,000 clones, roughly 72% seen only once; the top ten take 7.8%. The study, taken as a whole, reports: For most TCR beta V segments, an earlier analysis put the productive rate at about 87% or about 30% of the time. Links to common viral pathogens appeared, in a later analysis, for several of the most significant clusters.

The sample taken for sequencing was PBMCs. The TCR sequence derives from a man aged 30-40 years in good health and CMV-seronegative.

CDR3 sequence reads: CASSTGEALVNQPQHF. Here the CDR3 DNA reads TGTGCCAGTAGTACCGGGGAGGCGTTGGTCAATCAGCCCCAGCATTTT. The J gene is TRBJ1-5, the V gene TRBV19, with D unclear. Germline V gene data show CDR1 as LNHDA and CDR2 as SQIVND (reference sequence). The V end was cut by 4 bases, the J end by 3 bases, with 16 bases between. The CDR3 is 16 amino acids.